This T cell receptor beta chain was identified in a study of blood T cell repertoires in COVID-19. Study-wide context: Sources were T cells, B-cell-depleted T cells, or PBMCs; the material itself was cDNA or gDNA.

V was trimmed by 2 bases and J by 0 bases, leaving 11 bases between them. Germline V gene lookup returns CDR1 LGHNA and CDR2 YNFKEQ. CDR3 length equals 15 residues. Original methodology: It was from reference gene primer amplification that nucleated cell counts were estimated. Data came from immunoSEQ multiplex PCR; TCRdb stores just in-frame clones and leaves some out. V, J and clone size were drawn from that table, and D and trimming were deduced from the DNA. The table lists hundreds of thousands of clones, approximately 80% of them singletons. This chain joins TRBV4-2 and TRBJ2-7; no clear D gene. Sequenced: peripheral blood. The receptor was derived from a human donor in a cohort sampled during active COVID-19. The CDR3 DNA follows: TGTGCCAGCAGCCAACCTTCGGTTAGCTCCTACGAGCAGTACTTC. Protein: CASSQPSVSSYEQYF.